These T cell receptor beta chains were read from a single sample in a study of synovial regulatory T cells in juvenile arthritis. Measured with immunoSEQ multiplex PCR; TCRdb has only the in-frame clones, and not every one. This sample's table reports around 10,000 clones. Sequencing was performed on Treg cells from blood. The receptors originated from a donor younger than 30 with juvenile idiopathic arthritis. Each CDR3 is given with its conserved first and last residue. Size tells how often a clone was seen (once, few, many) or the class of an expanded clone, and some rows leave it out.

CAISEGQGMNTEAFF TRBJ1-1 TRBV10-3 NA
CASSRQLAKNIQYF TRBJ2-4 TRBV28 NA
CASSELGSPGNTIYF TRBJ1-3 TRBV2 NA
CASSPDDRVYEQYF TRBJ2-7 TRBV4-1 NA
CASSIRGIGELFF TRBJ2-2 TRBV19 NA
CASSKTGGAGANVLTF TRBJ2-6 TRBV28 NA
CASSIKISGELFF TRBJ2-2 TRBV19 NA
CASMGLAGGLYEQYF TRBJ2-7 TRBV6-1 NA
CASRVSGKEAFF TRBJ1-1 TRBV6-6 medium-sized
CASSEVGPRGAPYTDTQYF TRBJ2-3 TRBV6-1 NA
CASSSTSYEQYF TRBJ2-7 TRBV6-6 NA
CASSLGSNQPQHF TRBJ1-5 TRBV27 NA
CASSQRRRGQLNTEAFF TRBJ1-1 TRBV4-2 NA
CASSIDGFGDEQYF TRBJ2-7 TRBV19 NA
CATQGSGELFF TRBJ2-2 TRBV2 NA
CASSPPHSGRVLYEQYF TRBJ2-7 TRBV4-2 NA
CASSIGRIYGYTF TRBJ1-2 TRBV19 NA
CASSTSGVSTDTQYF TRBJ2-3 TRBV6-1 NA
CASSSRMTGVFEQYF TRBJ2-7 TRBV7-2 NA
CASSVDWNPFPGNTIYF TRBJ1-3 TRBV9 NA
CASSPGSLTETQYF TRBJ2-5 TRBV18 NA
CASSVAGISGNTIYF TRBJ1-3 TRBV9 NA
CASSQDRDIYGYTF TRBJ1-2 TRBV4-3 NA
CASSPQFYEQYF TRBJ2-7 TRBV28 NA
CASSPHTGTGDSPLHF TRBJ1-6 TRBV5-1 NA
CASSVTGGFGQPQHF TRBJ1-5 TRBV28 NA
CASSMVRSSASYEQYF TRBJ2-7 TRBV19 NA
CASSEGFLLGSGYTF TRBJ1-2 TRBV2 NA
CASSVLQGAEQYF TRBJ2-7 TRBV6-1 NA
CASSQDRGGYNEQFF TRBJ2-1 TRBV4-2 NA
CASSQGGGQGNTDTQYF TRBJ2-3 TRBV4-3 NA
CASSVKGLSSYNSPLHF TRBJ1-6 TRBV19 NA
CASRGGGFYGYTF TRBJ1-2 TRBV28 NA
CASSFSWGPGNTIYF TRBJ1-3 TRBV11-2 NA
CASSMNSGNEKLFF TRBJ1-4 TRBV28 NA
CASSLVGPNTEAFF TRBJ1-1 TRBV5-1 NA
CASSPARGNTEAFF TRBJ1-1 TRBV18 NA
CAIKDSGGGPTDTQYF TRBJ2-3 TRBV10-3 NA
CAISESVAGGRVTQYF TRBJ2-5 TRBV10-3 NA
CAISVERGWNQPQHF TRBJ1-5 TRBV10-3 NA
CASSQEVSGGYGYTF TRBJ1-2 TRBV4-3 NA
CASSYSLTSGYYEQYF TRBJ2-7 TRBV6-5 NA
CASSEVVDLEQYF TRBJ2-7 TRBV6-1 NA
CASSRDSISYNEQFF TRBJ2-1 TRBV7-6 NA
CATSRDTSTDTQYF TRBJ2-3 TRBV6-4 NA
CASSLEGQNQPQHF TRBJ1-5 TRBV27 NA
CASSLDGPYEQYF TRBJ2-7 TRBV7-3 NA
CASSPDQISYEQYF TRBJ2-7 TRBV7-7 NA
CASSTARGTVYGYTF TRBJ1-2 TRBV19 NA
CASSGTGTAVSEAFF TRBJ1-1 TRBV6-6 NA
CASSQRQGIRDTEAFF TRBJ1-1 TRBV14 NA
CASRDPRPDAGNTIYF TRBJ1-3 TRBV11-2 NA
CASSPLGGYEQYF TRBJ2-7 TRBV7-3 NA
CASRGGPLTLYEQYF TRBJ2-7 TRBV2 NA
CASTHRRQGNEKLFF TRBJ1-4 TRBV27 NA